This T cell receptor beta chain was sequenced for a study of control samples from healthy donors and cancer patients. Data came from immunoSEQ multiplex PCR; TCRdb stores just in-frame clones and leaves some out. The repertoire holds more than 150,000 clones, with approximately 93% as singletons. The CDR3 totals 18 residues. Germline V gene data show CDR1 as MGHRA and CDR2 as YSYEKL. V lost 0 bases, J lost 1 base, and 17 bases lay in between. The TCR originated in a man aged 50-59 years in good health. V gene TRBV4-1 combines with J gene TRBJ2-3; D possibly corresponds to TRBD2 (6 bases). Input material: blood. CDR3 DNA sequence: TGCGCCAGCAGCCAAGAAGGGATAGGGTGGGAGGGCACAGATACGCAGTATTTT. This translates into CASSQEGIGWEGTDTQYF.